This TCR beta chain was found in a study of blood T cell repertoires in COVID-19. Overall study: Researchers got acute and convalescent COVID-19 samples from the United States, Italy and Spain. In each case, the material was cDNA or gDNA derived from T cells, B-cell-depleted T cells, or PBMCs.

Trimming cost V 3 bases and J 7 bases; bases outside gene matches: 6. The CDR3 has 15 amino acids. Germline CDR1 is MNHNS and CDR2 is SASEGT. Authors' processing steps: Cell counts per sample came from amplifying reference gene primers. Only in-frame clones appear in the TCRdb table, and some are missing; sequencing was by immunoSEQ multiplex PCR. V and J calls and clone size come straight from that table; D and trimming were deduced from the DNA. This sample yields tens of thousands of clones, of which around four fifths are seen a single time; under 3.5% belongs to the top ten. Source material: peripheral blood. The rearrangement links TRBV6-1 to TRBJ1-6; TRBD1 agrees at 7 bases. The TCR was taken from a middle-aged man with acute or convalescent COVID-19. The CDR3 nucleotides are TGTGCCAGCAGTGAGACCGGGACAGACAATTCACCCCTCCACTTT. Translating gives CASSETGTDNSPLHF.